Described below is a single T cell receptor beta chain sequence and its context. Its target is unknown. This entry comes from a study of OX40 agonist ivuxolimab in advanced cancers. Turning to the study itself: Mean age 60 years, range 23 to 79; approximately 83% male. Study-level points and caveats: In the 0.1-3.0 mg/kg groups, partial responders showed among the lowest expansion. The investigators did not determine what antigen specificity the expanded peripheral T cells had.

Measured with immunoSEQ multiplex PCR; TCRdb has only the in-frame clones, and not every one. The top ten hold roughly 30% of the sample, which has 25,000 to 30,000 clones, about 88% seen once. The starting material was CD4+ or CD8+ T cells sorted from blood, obtained in a trial of the OX40 agonist ivuxolimab. The receptor was derived from an adult with an advanced solid tumor such as melanoma, head and neck, liver or kidney cancer.

CDR3 coding DNA: TGCGCCAGCAGCCTCCGGGGGGTCAGCGGGGAGCTGTTTTTT. Translating it yields CASSLRGVSGELFF. This chain links TRBV4-1 with TRBJ2-2; 7 bases align to TRBD2. The CDR3 extends over 14 amino acids. V was pared by 4 bases and J by 7 bases, with 6 bases of the junction left unmatched. The germline gives CDR1 MGHRA, CDR2 YSYEKL.